Here is one T cell receptor (beta chain) with its context. What it binds is not known. The data originate from a study of regulatory T cells in long-lasting Graves disease. General study results and limits: Among the persistent patients, 2,500 to 3,000 public clonotypes were shared, more than the 966 shared among new patients. Persistent cases favored TRBV28, TRBJ1-2 and TRBJ2-5.

iRepertoire HTBI primers and Arm-PCR of CDR3 regions built TCR beta libraries. TCRdb analysed the multiplex PCR reads with MiXCR anew, one entry per CDR3 protein. The sample consists of hundreds of thousands of distinct CDR3 sequences, around 15% of them appearing once. Time point described: newly diagnosed GD, antithyroid drugs for less than 3 months. Making the TCR library involved RNA that had been extracted from PBMCs. American Thyroid Association guidelines defined Graves' disease diagnosis. CDR1 and CDR2 from the germline V gene are MNHEY and SVGAGI. The V and J ends lost 2 bases and 2 bases, in that order; junction bases with no gene match: 4. This CDR3 region has 16 residues.

The rearrangement uses TRBV6-5 and TRBJ2-5, with 11 bases aligning to TRBD2. The source material was peripheral blood mononuclear cells (PBMCs), sampled at new diagnosis, from a patient treated with antithyroid drugs. The TCR comes from a female donor with Graves disease. This CDR3 reads CASSYLAGGIQETQYF. The CDR3 bases are TGTGCCAGCAGTTACCTAGCGGGGGGCATACAAGAGACCCAGTACTTC.